This entry is about one TCR beta chain. The CDR3 extends over 15 amino acids. The germline CDR1 and CDR2 sequences are SGHRS and YFSETQ. V shed 0 bases and J shed 6 bases, with 15 bases lying between them. This specimen comes from a study of blood T cell repertoires in COVID-19. Overall study context: PBMCs, B-cell-depleted T cells, or T cells were the source of the cDNA or gDNA that made up the material.

As processed by the authors: The assay estimated nucleated cells by amplifying reference gene primers. Sequencing used immunoSEQ multiplex PCR; TCRdb keeps in-frame clones, though not all of them. The V and J calls and the clone size are those of that table, but D and trimming were determined from the DNA. The sample holds fewer than 120,000 clones, 70% to 90% seen once. The clonotype originates from a human donor in a cohort sampled during active COVID-19. Sequenced material: peripheral blood. This rearrangement joins TRBV5-1 to TRBJ1-2; D possibly corresponds to TRBD1 (6 bases). CDR3: CASSLELQGSDGYTF. CDR3 coding DNA: TGCGCCAGCAGCTTGGAGCTACAGGGCTCAGATGGCTACACCTTC. The full variable domain, completed using reference TRBV5-1 and TRBJ1-2, is KAGVTQTPRYLIKTRGQQVTLSCSPISGHRSVSWYQQTPGQGLQFLFEYFSETQRNKGNFPGRFSGRQFSNSRSEMNVSTLELGDSALYLCASSLELQGSDGYTFGSGTRLTVV.